Listed below are T cell receptor beta chains from one sample, sequenced in a study of T cell changes during pregnancy in multiple sclerosis. The table came from immunoSEQ multiplex PCR; TCRdb's copy has only in-frame clones and leaves some out. The table lists about 72,000 clones, about nine tenths of them singletons. The source material was peripheral blood, sampled in the third trimester of pregnancy. These receptor sequences come from a female donor in good health, enrolled as a control in a pregnancy study. The CDR3 runs from the conserved cysteine through the conserved F or W. A D gene is named only where the DNA matches it firmly. Clone size, where shown, is once, few, many, or a class for clones that have expanded.

clone size,J gene,D gene,CDR3 length,V gene,CDR3 DNA,CDR3 protein
.,TRBJ2-7,.,14,TRBV4-2,TGTGCCAGCAGCCAAGACAGGGGCTCCTACGAGCAGTACTTC,CASSQDRGSYEQYF
once,TRBJ2-7,TRBD1,15,TRBV6-1,TGTGCCAGCGCTCAGGGGGATACAAAATTCTACGAGCAGTACTTC,CASAQGDTKFYEQYF
.,TRBJ1-4,.,14,TRBV5-1,TGCGCCAGCAGCCCACTCACAACTAATGAAAAACTGTTTTTT,CASSPLTTNEKLFF
.,TRBJ1-4,TRBD1,15,TRBV15,TGTGCCACCAGCGGACGACAGGGGCTTAATGAAAAACTGTTTTTT,CATSGRQGLNEKLFF
.,TRBJ1-3,.,16,TRBV6-5,TGTGCCAGCAGTTACTCGCGCACAGCATCTGGAAACACCATATATTTT,CASSYSRTASGNTIYF
.,TRBJ1-2,TRBD1,13,TRBV19,TGTGCCAGTAGTAACAGGGGTAGCTATGGCTACACCTTC,CASSNRGSYGYTF
.,TRBJ2-1,.,12,TRBV6-6,TGTGCCAGCAGTCCCGGGAGCAATGAGCAGTTCTTC,CASSPGSNEQFF
.,TRBJ2-1,TRBD2,16,TRBV9,TGTGCCAGCAGCGTAAGGATATTAGCGGGAGGGGGAGAGCAGTTCTTC,CASSVRILAGGGEQFF
.,TRBJ2-7,TRBD1,14,TRBV18,TGTGCCAGCTCACCACCGACAGGGACCTACGAGCAGTACTTC,CASSPPTGTYEQYF
.,TRBJ1-4,TRBD1,15,TRBV19,TGTGCCAGTAGTTCGACAGGGGGCGCAGGAGAAAAACTGTTTTTT,CASSSTGGAGEKLFF
.,TRBJ2-5,.,15,TRBV15,TGTGCCACCAGCAGAGATCGGGGGAGCCAAGAGACCCAGTACTTC,CATSRDRGSQETQYF
.,TRBJ2-1,TRBD2,18,TRBV9,TGTGCCAGCAGCGTAGGGGCTAGCGGGGGCCCCTCCTACAATGAGCAGTTCTTC,CASSVGASGGPSYNEQFF
.,TRBJ1-2,.,15,TRBV9,TGTGCCAGCAGCCTTCAGGGTCAACCTTGGGATGGCTACACCTTC,CASSLQGQPWDGYTF
.,TRBJ2-3,TRBD2,18,TRBV6-4,TGTGCCAGCAGTGACTCGAGCCACAGCGGGAGTGGGACAGATACGCAGTATTTT,CASSDSSHSGSGTDTQYF
.,TRBJ1-2,.,13,TRBV28,TGTGCCAGCAGGGTCGGAGGAGGGAATGGCTACACCTTC,CASRVGGGNGYTF
.,TRBJ2-7,.,15,TRBV28,TGTGCCAGCAGTTTAGCGGGGCTCAGCTCCTACGAGCAGTACTTC,CASSLAGLSSYEQYF
.,TRBJ1-1,.,16,TRBV5-4,TGTGCCAGCAGCTATTACCGGGACTCCCCGAACACTGAAGCTTTCTTT,CASSYYRDSPNTEAFF
.,TRBJ1-6,TRBD1,14,TRBV5-1,TGCGCCAGCAGCTGGACAGGGGATAATTCACCCCTCCACTTT,CASSWTGDNSPLHF
.,TRBJ1-1,TRBD1,13,TRBV6-1,TGTGCCAGCGCCGGGACAGGGGTTACTGAAGCTTTCTTT,CASAGTGVTEAFF
.,TRBJ1-1,.,15,TRBV10-1,TGCGCCAGCAGTGAACAGGGATTAGGGAACACTGAAGCTTTCTTT,CASSEQGLGNTEAFF
.,TRBJ1-2,TRBD1,16,TRBV7-9,TGTGCCAGCAGCCCCACCGTAAACAGGGGAAACTATGGCTACACCTTC,CASSPTVNRGNYGYTF
.,TRBJ1-2,TRBD1,15,TRBV27,TGTGCCAGCAGGGGACAGGGAAAGACTCACTATGGCTACACCTTC,CASRGQGKTHYGYTF
.,TRBJ2-7,TRBD1,17,TRBV12-5,TGTGCTAGTGGTTCCTCAAAAAGGTTTCAGGGGGCCTACGAGCAGTACTTC,CASGSSKRFQGAYEQYF
.,TRBJ1-1,TRBD1,16,TRBV28,TGTGCCAGCAGTTTGATGGCAGGGGGACAGAACACTGAAGCTTTCTTT,CASSLMAGGQNTEAFF
.,TRBJ1-5,.,15,TRBV4-1,TGCGCCAGCAGCGAGGAGGGGGGGCCCAATCAGCCCCAGCATTTT,CASSEEGGPNQPQHF
once,TRBJ1-2,.,13,TRBV14,TGTGCCAGCAGCGGCGGGGGGAACTATGGCTACACCTTC,CASSGGGNYGYTF
.,TRBJ2-1,.,11,TRBV25-1,TGTGCCAGCAAGAGGTACAATGAGCAGTTCTTC,CASKRYNEQFF
few,TRBJ1-5,.,17,TRBV21-1,TGTGCCAGCAGCAAAATTGGCTTCAACAGGGTCTCGGGGCCCCAGCATTTT,CASSKIGFNRVSGPQHF
.,TRBJ2-1,.,17,TRBV15,TGTGCCACCAGCTATGAAGCGGGCTATAAGACCCGGAATGAGCAGTTCTTC,CATSYEAGYKTRNEQFF
.,TRBJ1-3,TRBD1,12,TRBV6-6,TGTGCCGTTGGGACAGCTGGAAACACCATATATTTT,CAVGTAGNTIYF
.,TRBJ1-2,TRBD1,16,TRBV12-5,TGTGCTAGTGGTTTGGGTGGACAGGAATTAAGCTATGGCTACACCTTC,CASGLGGQELSYGYTF
.,TRBJ2-1,.,15,TRBV27,TGTGCCACCTCAATTGAGAGGAGCTCCTACAATGAGCAGTTCTTC,CATSIERSSYNEQFF
few,TRBJ1-4,.,14,TRBV18,TGTGCCAGCTCACCGGGGCAGCACAATGAAAAACTGTTTTTT,CASSPGQHNEKLFF
.,TRBJ1-5,TRBD1,15,TRBV10-3,TGTGCCATCAGTCCTGGACAGGGCGGCGTGGAGCCCCAGCATTTT,CAISPGQGGVEPQHF
.,TRBJ2-7,TRBD2,13,TRBV7-2,TGTGCCAGCAGTTATAGCGGGGTATACGAGCAGTACTTC,CASSYSGVYEQYF
.,TRBJ1-5,.,14,TRBV19,TGTGCCAGTAGCGAGCAGGCAGACAATCAGCCCCAGCATTTT,CASSEQADNQPQHF
.,TRBJ1-1,.,13,TRBV5-1,TGCGCCAGCAGCGCCACAGTTAACACTGAAGCTTTCTTT,CASSATVNTEAFF
.,TRBJ2-7,.,13,TRBV9,TGTGCCAGCAGCGCCCGAAGCGGCCACGAGCAGTACTTC,CASSARSGHEQYF
.,TRBJ2-1,.,16,TRBV5-1,TGCGCCAGCAGCTTGTGGTCGGGGGCGGGGGTCAGTGAGCAGTTCTTC,CASSLWSGAGVSEQFF
.,TRBJ2-7,TRBD1,13,TRBV4-1,TGCGCCAGCAGCCAAGGAGCAGGGGGCCAAAAGTACTTC,CASSQGAGGQKYF
few,TRBJ1-2,TRBD1,13,TRBV7-2,TGTGCCAGCAGCTCCCGACAGGGGGATGGCTACACCTTC,CASSSRQGDGYTF
once,TRBJ2-2,.,15,TRBV11-2,TGTGCCAGCAGCCCCATAAAGTCGGGCACCGGGGAGCTGTTTTTT,CASSPIKSGTGELFF
.,TRBJ1-5,.,16,TRBV18,TGTGCCAGCTCACCGTTGGGGGGGGGAGGCAATCAGCCCCAGCATTTT,CASSPLGGGGNQPQHF
.,TRBJ2-7,.,16,TRBV4-2,TGTGCCAGCAGCCCCCCTCATGGACAGAGCTCCTACGAGCAGTACTTC,CASSPPHGQSSYEQYF
.,TRBJ2-1,TRBD2,15,TRBV11-2,TGTGCCAGCAGATCTCTAGCGGGGCCCTACAATGAGCAGTTCTTC,CASRSLAGPYNEQFF
.,TRBJ2-7,.,15,TRBV11-2,TGTGCCAGCAGCTTAGATCGGGGAGAGTCCTACGAGCAGTACTTC,CASSLDRGESYEQYF
.,TRBJ2-5,TRBD1,13,TRBV30,TGTGCCTGGAGCAGACAGGGACAAGAGACCCAGTACTTC,CAWSRQGQETQYF
.,TRBJ2-3,TRBD1,17,TRBV4-1,TGCGCCAGCAGCCCCGTCCCGGGACAGGGGGGGACAGATACGCAGTATTTT,CASSPVPGQGGTDTQYF
.,TRBJ2-2,.,14,TRBV12-5,TGTGCTAGTGGTTTACTTAGGGGCACCGGGGAGCTGTTTTTT,CASGLLRGTGELFF
.,TRBJ2-7,.,12,TRBV7-9,TGTGCCAGCAGTTCAGGGGTGGACGAGCAGTACTTC,CASSSGVDEQYF
once,TRBJ2-1,TRBD2,15,TRBV7-2,TGTGCCAGCAGCTTAGCTAGCGGGAGGGTTGGGGAGCAGTTCTTC,CASSLASGRVGEQFF
.,TRBJ1-1,.,13,TRBV11-3,TGTGCCAGCAGCTTAGTCCGGTGGACTGAAGCTTTCTTT,CASSLVRWTEAFF
few,TRBJ1-2,TRBD1,15,TRBV5-1,TGCGCCAGCAGCTTCGGACAGGGGGCAAACTATGGCTACACCTTC,CASSFGQGANYGYTF
.,TRBJ2-7,.,12,TRBV7-2,TGTGCCAGCAGCCGCGAGCGTTACGAGCAGTACTTC,CASSRERYEQYF
.,TRBJ1-5,.,12,TRBV11-2,TGTGCCAGCAGTGAGGGCAATCAGCCCCAGCATTTT,CASSEGNQPQHF